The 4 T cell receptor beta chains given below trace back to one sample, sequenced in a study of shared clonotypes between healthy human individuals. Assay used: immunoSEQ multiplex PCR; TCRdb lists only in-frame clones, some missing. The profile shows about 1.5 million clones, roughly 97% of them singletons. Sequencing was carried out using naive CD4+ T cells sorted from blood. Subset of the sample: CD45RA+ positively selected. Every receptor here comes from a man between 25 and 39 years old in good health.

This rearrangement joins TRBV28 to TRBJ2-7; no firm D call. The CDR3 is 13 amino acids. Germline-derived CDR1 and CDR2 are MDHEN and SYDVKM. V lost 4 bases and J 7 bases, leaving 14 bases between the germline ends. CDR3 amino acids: CASSSVPDGEQYF. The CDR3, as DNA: TGTGCCAGCAGTTCAGTTCCGGACGGGGAGCAGTACTTC. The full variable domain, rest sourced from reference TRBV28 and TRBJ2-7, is DVKVTQSSRYLVKRTGEKVFLECVQDMDHENMFWYRQDPGLGLRLIYFSYDVKMKEKGDIPEGYSVSREKKERFSLILESASTNQTSMYLCASSSVPDGEQYFGPGTRLTVT.

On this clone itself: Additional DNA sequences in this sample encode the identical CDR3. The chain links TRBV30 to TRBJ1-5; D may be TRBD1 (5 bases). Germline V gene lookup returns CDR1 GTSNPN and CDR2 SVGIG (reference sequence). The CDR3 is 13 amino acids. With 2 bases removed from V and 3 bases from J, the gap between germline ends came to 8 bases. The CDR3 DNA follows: TGTGCCTGGAGTCCGGGGCCCAATCAGCCCCAGCATTTT. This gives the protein CAWSPGPNQPQHF.

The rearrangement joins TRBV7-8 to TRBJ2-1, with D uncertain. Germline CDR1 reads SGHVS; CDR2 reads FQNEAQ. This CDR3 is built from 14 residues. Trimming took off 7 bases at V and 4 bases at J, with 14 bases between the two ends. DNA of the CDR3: TGTGCCAGCACCGCGGCGTTCCTATACAATGAGCAGTTCTTC. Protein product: CASTAAFLYNEQFF. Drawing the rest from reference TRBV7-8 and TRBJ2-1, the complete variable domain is GAGVSQSPRYKVAKRGQDVALRCDPISGHVSLFWYQQALGQGPEFLTYFQNEAQLDKSGLPSDRFFAERPEGSVSTLKIQRTQQEDSAVYLCASTAAFLYNEQFFGPGTRLTVL.

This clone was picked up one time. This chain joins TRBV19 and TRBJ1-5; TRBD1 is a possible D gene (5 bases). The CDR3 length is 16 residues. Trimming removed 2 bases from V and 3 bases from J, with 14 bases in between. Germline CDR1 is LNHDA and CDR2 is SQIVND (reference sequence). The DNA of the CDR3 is TGTGCCAGTAGTATAACTTTGGGGGAGCCCAATCAGCCCCAGCATTTT. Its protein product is CASSITLGEPNQPQHF.